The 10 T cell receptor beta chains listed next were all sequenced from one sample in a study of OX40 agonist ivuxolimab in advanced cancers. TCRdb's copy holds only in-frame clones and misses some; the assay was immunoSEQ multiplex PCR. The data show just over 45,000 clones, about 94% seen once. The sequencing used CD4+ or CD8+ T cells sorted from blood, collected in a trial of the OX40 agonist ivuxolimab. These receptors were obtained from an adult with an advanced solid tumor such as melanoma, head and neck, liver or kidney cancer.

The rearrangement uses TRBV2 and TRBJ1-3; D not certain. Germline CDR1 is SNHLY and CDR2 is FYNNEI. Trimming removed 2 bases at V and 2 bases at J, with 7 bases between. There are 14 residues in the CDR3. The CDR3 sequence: CASSEYGAGNTIYF. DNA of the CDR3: TGTGCCAGCAGTGAATATGGGGCTGGAAACACCATATATTTT.

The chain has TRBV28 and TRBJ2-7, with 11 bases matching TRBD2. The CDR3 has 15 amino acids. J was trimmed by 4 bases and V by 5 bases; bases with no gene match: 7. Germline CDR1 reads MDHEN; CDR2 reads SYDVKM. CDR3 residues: CASSPWTSGLYEQYF. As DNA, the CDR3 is TGTGCCAGCAGTCCCTGGACTAGCGGGCTGTACGAGCAGTACTTC.

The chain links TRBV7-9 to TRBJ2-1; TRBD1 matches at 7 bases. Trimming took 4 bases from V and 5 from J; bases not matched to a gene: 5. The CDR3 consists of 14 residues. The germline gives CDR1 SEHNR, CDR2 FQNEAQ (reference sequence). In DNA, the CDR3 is TGTGCCAGCAGCTCCAGGGACAGAGACAATGAGCAGTTCTTC. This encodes CASSSRDRDNEQFF. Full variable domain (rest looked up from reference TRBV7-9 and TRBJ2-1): DTGVSQNPRHKITKRGQNVTFRCDPISEHNRLYWYRQTLGQGPEFLTYFQNEAQLEKSRLLSDRFSAERPKGSFSTLEIQRTEQGDSAMYLCASSSRDRDNEQFFGPGTRLTVL.

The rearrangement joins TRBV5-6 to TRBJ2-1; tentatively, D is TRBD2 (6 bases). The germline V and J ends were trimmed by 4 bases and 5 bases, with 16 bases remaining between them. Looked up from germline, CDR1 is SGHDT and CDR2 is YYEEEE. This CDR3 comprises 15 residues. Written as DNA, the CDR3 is TGTGCCAGCAGCCCTGGGACTTTCTCGAACAATGAGCAGTTCTTC. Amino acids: CASSPGTFSNNEQFF.

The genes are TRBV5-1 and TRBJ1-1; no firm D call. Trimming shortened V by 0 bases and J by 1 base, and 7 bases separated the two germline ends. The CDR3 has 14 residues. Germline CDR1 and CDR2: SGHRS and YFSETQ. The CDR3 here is CASSLAGRNTEAFF. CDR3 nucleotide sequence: TGCGCCAGCAGCTTGGCCGGACGGAACACTGAAGCTTTCTTT. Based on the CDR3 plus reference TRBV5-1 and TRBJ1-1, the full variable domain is KAGVTQTPRYLIKTRGQQVTLSCSPISGHRSVSWYQQTPGQGLQFLFEYFSETQRNKGNFPGRFSGRQFSNSRSEMNVSTLELGDSALYLCASSLAGRNTEAFFGQGTRLTVV.

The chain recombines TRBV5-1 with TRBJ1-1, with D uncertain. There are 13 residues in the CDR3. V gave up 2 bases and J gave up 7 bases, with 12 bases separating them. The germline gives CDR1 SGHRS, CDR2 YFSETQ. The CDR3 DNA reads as TGCGCCAGCAGCTTCATGCCAGCCAGTGAAGCTTTCTTT. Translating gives CASSFMPASEAFF.

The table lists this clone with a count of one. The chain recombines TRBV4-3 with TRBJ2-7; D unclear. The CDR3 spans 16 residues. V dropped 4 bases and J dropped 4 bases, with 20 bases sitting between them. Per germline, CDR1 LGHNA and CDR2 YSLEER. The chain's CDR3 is CASSPRGMANRYEQYF. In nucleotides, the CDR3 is TGCGCCAGCAGCCCCAGAGGAATGGCGAATCGATACGAGCAGTACTTC.

Here the CDR3 reads CASSFAPGTGTEQYF. The CDR3 DNA sequence: TGTGCCAGCAGCTTCGCCCCCGGGACAGGGACCGAGCAGTACTTC. This rearrangement joins TRBV7-9 to TRBJ2-7, with 9 bases lining up with TRBD1. The V and J ends lost 3 bases and 6 bases, in that order; junction bases with no gene match: 9. CDR3 size: 15 residues. Germline loops: CDR1 SEHNR, CDR2 FQNEAQ (reference sequence).

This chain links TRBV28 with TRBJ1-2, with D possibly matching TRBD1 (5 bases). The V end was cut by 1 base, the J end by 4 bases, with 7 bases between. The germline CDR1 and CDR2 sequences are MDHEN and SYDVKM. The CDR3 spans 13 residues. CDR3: CASSLSTVYGYTF. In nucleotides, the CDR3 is TGTGCCAGCAGTTTATCGACAGTCTATGGCTACACCTTC.

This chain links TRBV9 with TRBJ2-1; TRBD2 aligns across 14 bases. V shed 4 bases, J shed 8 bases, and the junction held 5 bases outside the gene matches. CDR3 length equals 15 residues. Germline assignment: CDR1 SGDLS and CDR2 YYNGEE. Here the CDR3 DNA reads TGTGCCAGCAGCCTTGGGACTAGCGGGAGCGATGAGCAGTTCTTC. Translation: CASSLGTSGSDEQFF.